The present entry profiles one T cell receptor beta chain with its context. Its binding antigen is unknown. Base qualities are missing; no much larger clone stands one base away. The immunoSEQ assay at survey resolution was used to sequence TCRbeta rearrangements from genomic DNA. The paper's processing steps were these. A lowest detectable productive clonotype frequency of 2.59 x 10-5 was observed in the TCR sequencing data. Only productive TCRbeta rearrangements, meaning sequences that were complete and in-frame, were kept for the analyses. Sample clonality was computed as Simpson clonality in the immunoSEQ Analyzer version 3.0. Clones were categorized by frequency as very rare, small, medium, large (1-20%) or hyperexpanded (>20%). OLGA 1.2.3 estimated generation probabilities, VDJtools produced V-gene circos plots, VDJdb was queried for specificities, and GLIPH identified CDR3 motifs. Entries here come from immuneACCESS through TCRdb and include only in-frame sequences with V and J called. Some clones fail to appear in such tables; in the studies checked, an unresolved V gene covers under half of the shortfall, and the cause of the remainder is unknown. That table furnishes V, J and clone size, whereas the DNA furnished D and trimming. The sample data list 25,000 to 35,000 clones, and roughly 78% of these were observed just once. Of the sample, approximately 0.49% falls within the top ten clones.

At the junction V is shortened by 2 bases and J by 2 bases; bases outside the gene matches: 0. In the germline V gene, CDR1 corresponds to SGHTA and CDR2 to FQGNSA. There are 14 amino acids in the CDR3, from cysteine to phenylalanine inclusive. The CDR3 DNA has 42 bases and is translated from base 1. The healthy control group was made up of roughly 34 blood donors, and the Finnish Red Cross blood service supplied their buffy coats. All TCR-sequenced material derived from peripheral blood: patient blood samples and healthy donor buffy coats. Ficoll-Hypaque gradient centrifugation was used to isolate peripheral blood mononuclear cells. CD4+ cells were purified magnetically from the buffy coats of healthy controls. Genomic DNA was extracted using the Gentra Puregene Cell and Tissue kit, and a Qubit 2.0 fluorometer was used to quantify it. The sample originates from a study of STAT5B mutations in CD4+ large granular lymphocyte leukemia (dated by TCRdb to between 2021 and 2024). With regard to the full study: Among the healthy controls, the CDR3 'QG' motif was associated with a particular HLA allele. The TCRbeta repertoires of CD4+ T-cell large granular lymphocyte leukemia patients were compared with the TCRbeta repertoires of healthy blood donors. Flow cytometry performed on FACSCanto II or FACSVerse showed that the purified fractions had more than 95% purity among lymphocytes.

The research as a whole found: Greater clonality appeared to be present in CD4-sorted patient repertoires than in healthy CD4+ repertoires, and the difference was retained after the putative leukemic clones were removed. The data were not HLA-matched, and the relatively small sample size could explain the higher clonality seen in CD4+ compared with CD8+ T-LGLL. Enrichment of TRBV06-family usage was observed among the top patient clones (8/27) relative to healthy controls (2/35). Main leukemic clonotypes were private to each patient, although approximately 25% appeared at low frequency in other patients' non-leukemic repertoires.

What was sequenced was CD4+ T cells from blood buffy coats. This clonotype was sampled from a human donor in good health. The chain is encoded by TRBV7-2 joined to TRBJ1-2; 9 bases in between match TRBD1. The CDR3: CASSLTGGNYGYTF. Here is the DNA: TGTGCCAGCAGCTTAACAGGGGGCAACTATGGCTACACCTTC.